A selection of T cell receptor beta chains follows, all from one sample in a study of radiation and T cells in renal cell carcinoma. Libraries were prepared by immunoSEQ multiplex PCR; TCRdb keeps only in-frame clonotypes and omits some of them. Among 80,000 or so clones listed, roughly nine tenths were seen once. The material sequenced was blood, taken from a patient whose treatment included radiotherapy and nephrectomy. Every receptor here comes from a woman in her seventies with renal cell carcinoma. Each CDR3 is given with its conserved first and last residue. D genes are given only for firm matches. Some rows have no size entry. The others give once, few or many, or a class for an expanded clone.

TRBV7-2	NA	TRBJ2-3	NA	CASSFSTDTQYF	TGTGCCAGCAGCTTTAGCACAGATACGCAGTATTTT
TRBV27	NA	TRBJ1-2	TRBD1	CASSLRKTGIGLGGYTF	TGTGCCAGCAGCCTTAGGAAGACAGGGATCGGCTTGGGTGGCTACACCTTC
TRBV7-2	NA	TRBJ2-5	TRBD2	CASSETSGGAGTQYF	TGTGCCAGCAGCGAGACTAGCGGGGGGGCCGGGACCCAGTACTTC
TRBV7-6	NA	TRBJ2-2	NA	CASSLGQAPGTGELFF	TGTGCCAGCAGCTTAGGACAGGCTCCGGGGACCGGGGAGCTGTTTTTT
TRBV5-4	NA	TRBJ2-1	NA	CASSLGLVGGNEQFF	TGTGCCAGCAGCTTGGGGCTAGTAGGTGGCAATGAGCAGTTCTTC
TRBV5-8	NA	TRBJ1-1	NA	CASSSVASEAFF	TGTGCCAGCAGCTCGGTCGCGTCTGAAGCTTTCTTT
TRBV6-6	few	TRBJ1-1	TRBD1	CASSGTDEAFF	TGTGCCAGCAGCGGGACAGATGAAGCTTTCTTT
TRBV7-8	NA	TRBJ2-1	TRBD2	CASSQGEGGSGSYNEQFF	TGTGCCAGCAGCCAGGGGGAGGGTGGTAGCGGGAGCTACAATGAGCAGTTCTTC
TRBV5-8	NA	TRBJ2-1	NA	CASSLGESSYNEQFF	TGTGCCAGCAGCTTGGGCGAGAGCTCCTACAATGAGCAGTTCTTC
TRBV5-6	NA	TRBJ2-3	TRBD1	CASSVDRVRTDTQYF	TGTGCCAGCAGCGTAGACAGGGTCCGCACAGATACGCAGTATTTT
TRBV29-1	NA	TRBJ2-3	NA	CSVGGPDSPADTQYF	TGCAGCGTTGGGGGTCCCGACAGCCCCGCGGATACGCAGTATTTT
TRBV30	NA	TRBJ1-2	TRBD1	CAWSVPGTGGGYTF	TGTGCCTGGAGTGTACCTGGGACAGGGGGCGGCTACACCTTC
TRBV5-4	NA	TRBJ2-1	TRBD2	CASSSGLAGGYNEQFF	TGTGCCAGCAGCTCCGGACTAGCGGGGGGATACAATGAGCAGTTCTTC
TRBV4-3	NA	TRBJ2-1	NA	CASSPRQYYNEQFF	TGCGCCAGCAGCCCGCGACAGTACTACAATGAGCAGTTCTTC
TRBV7-2	NA	TRBJ2-2	TRBD2	CASSLARGTGELFF	TGTGCCAGCAGCTTAGCGCGGGGGACCGGGGAGCTGTTTTTT
TRBV4-2	NA	TRBJ1-4	NA	CASSHTRVNEKLFF	TGTGCCAGCAGCCACACCCGTGTTAATGAAAAACTGTTTTTT
TRBV19	NA	TRBJ1-2	NA	CASNGIGSNYGYTF	TGTGCCAGTAATGGTATAGGATCTAACTATGGCTACACCTTC